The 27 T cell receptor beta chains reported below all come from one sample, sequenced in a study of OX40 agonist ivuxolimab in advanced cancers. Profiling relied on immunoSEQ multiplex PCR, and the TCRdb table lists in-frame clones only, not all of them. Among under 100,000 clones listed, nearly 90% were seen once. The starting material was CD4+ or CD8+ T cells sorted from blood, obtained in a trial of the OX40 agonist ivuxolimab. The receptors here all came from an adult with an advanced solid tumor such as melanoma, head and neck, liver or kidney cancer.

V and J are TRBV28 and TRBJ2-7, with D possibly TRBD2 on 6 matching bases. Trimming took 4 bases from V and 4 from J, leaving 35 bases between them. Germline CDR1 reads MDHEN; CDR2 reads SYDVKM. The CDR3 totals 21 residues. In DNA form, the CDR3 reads TGTGCCAGCAGTTCATTTGTATCCTCGACATCGTCGGGGGTGGTGGGGTACGAGCAGTACTTC. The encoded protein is CASSSFVSSTSSGVVGYEQYF.

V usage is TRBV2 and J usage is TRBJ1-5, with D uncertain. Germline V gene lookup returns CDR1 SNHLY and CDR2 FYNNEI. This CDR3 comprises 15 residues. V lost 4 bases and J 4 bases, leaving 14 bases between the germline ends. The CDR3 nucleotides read TGTGCCAGCAGTGTTCTAGGCCCTCAGAATCAGCCCCAGCATTTT. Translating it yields CASSVLGPQNQPQHF. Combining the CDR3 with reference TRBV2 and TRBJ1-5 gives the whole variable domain EPEVTQTPSHQVTQMGQEVILRCVPISNHLYFYWYRQILGQKVEFLVSFYNNEISEKSEIFDDQFSVERPDGSNFTLKIRSTKLEDSAMYFCASSVLGPQNQPQHFGDGTRLSIL.

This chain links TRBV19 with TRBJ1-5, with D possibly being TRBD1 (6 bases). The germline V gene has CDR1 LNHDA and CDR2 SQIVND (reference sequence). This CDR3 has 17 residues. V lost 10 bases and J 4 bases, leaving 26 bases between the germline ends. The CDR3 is CATSATGFWDGNQPQHF. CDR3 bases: TGTGCCACCAGTGCAACAGGGTTTTGGGATGGGAATCAGCCCCAGCATTTT.

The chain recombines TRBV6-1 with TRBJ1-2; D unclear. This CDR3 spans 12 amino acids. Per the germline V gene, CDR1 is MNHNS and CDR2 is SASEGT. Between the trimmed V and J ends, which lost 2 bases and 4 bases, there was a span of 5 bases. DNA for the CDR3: TGTGCCAGCAGTGAACAGGCCTATGGCTACACCTTC. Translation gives CASSEQAYGYTF.

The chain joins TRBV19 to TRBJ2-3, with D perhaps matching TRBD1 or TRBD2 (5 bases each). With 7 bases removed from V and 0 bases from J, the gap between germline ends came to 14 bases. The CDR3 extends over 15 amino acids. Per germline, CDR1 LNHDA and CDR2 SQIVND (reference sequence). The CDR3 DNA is TGTGCCAGTACCCTGGGACCCACCAGCACAGATACGCAGTATTTT. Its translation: CASTLGPTSTDTQYF.

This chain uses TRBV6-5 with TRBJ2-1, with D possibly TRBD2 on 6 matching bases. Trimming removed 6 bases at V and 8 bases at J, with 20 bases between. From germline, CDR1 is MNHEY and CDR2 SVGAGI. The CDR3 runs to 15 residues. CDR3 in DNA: TGTGCCAGCAGCAACCTTGGGGGAGGTCAGGATGAGCAGTTCTTC. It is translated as CASSNLGGGQDEQFF.

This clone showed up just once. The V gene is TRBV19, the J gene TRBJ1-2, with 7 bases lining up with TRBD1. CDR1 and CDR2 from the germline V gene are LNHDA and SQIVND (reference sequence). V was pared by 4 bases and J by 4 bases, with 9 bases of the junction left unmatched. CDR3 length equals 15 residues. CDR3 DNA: TGTGCCAGTAGTACCCGAATGACAGGGATCTATGGCTACACCTTC. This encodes CASSTRMTGIYGYTF.

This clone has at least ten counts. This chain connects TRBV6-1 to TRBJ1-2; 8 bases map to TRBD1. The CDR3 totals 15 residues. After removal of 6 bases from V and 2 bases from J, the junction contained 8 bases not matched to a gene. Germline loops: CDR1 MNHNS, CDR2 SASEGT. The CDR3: CASRGQGAGNYGYTF. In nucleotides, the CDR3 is TGTGCCAGCAGAGGCCAGGGGGCCGGGAACTATGGCTACACCTTC.

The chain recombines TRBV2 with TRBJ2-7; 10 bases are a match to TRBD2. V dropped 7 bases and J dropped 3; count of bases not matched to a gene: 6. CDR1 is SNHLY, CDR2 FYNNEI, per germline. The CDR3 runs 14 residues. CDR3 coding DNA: TGTGCCAGCACCGGACTAGCGGTCCGCTACGAGCAGTACTTC. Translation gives CASTGLAVRYEQYF.

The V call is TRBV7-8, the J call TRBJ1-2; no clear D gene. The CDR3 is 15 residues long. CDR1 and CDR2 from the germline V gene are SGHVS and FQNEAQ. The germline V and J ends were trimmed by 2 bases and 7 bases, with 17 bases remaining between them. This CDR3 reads CASSLRAFQEGGYTF. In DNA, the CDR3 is TGTGCCAGCAGCTTAAGGGCGTTTCAGGAGGGTGGCTACACCTTC.

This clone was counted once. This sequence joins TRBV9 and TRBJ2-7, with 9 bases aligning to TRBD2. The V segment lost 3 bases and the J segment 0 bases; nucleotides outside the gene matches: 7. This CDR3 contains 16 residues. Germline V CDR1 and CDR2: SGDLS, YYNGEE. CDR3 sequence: CASSERAGGVSYEQYF. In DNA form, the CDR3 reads TGTGCCAGCAGCGAACGAGCGGGGGGTGTCTCCTACGAGCAGTACTTC.

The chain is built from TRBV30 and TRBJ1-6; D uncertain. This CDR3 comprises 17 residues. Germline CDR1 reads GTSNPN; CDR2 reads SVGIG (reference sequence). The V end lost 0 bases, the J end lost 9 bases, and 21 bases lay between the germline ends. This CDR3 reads CAWSVPIHAVISSPLHF. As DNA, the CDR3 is TGTGCCTGGAGTGTACCAATCCACGCGGTGATAAGTTCACCCCTCCACTTT.

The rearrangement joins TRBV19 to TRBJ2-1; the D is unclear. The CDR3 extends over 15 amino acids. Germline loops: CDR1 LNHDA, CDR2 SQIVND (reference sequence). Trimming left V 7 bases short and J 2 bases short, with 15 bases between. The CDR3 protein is CASTPPGRPYNEQFF. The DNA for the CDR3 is TGTGCCAGTACCCCGCCCGGGCGCCCCTACAATGAGCAGTTCTTC.

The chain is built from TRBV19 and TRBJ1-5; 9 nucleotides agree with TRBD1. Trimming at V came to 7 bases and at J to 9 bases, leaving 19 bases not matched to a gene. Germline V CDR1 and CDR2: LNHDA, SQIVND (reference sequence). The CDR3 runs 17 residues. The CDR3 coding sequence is TGTGCCAGTACCAATAGACGGGACAGGGAAAGGATTGGGCCCCAGCATTTT. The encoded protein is CASTNRRDRERIGPQHF.

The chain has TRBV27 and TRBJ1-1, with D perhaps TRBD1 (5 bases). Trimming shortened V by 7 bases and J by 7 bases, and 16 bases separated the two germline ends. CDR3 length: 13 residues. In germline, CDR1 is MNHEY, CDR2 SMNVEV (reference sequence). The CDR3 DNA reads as TGTGCCAGCACTGCGTGGGGGAGAGGTGAAGCTTTCTTT. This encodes CASTAWGRGEAFF.

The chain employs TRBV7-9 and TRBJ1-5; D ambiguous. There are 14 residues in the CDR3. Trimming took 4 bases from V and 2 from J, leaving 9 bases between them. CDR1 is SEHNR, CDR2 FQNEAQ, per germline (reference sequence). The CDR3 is CASSSISGNQPQHF. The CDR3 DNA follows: TGTGCCAGCAGCTCGATCTCGGGCAATCAGCCCCAGCATTTT.

This chain's CDR3 is CASSLRGGWNTGELFF. The CDR3 bases are TGCGCCAGCAGCTTGCGAGGGGGCTGGAACACCGGGGAGCTGTTTTTT. The gene calls are TRBV5-1 and TRBJ2-2; 7 bases agree with TRBD1. The germline V gene has CDR1 SGHRS and CDR2 YFSETQ. J was trimmed by 1 base and V by 1 base; bases with no gene match: 4. The CDR3 length is 16 residues.

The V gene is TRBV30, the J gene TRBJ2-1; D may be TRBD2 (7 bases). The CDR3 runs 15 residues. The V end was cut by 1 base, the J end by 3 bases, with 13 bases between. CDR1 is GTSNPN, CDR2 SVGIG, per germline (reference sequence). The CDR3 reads CAWSAPGDYYNEQFF. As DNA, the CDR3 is TGTGCCTGGAGTGCTCCAGGGGACTACTACAATGAGCAGTTCTTC.

The DNA for the CDR3 is TGTGCCAGCAGGACAACAGGGGTGCACGAGCAGTACTTC. Encoded protein: CASRTTGVHEQYF. The chain has TRBV27 and TRBJ2-7, with 7 nucleotides matching TRBD1. The J segment lost 5 bases and the V segment lost 6 bases, leaving 7 bases of the junction unmatched. This CDR3 contains 13 residues. Germline values: CDR1 MNHEY, CDR2 SMNVEV (reference sequence).

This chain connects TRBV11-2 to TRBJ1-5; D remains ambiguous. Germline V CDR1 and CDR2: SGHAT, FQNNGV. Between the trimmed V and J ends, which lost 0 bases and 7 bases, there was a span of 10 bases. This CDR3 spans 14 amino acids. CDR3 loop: CASSLERYGQPQHF. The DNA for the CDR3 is TGTGCCAGCAGCTTAGAACGTTACGGACAGCCCCAGCATTTT.

As DNA, the CDR3 is TGTGCCAGCAGTAAAACCCCAACTAGCGGGCAAGAGACCCAGTACTTC. This gives the protein CASSKTPTSGQETQYF. This sequence joins TRBV2 and TRBJ2-5; 9 bases agree with TRBD2. Germline CDR1 reads SNHLY; CDR2 reads FYNNEI. The CDR3 runs to 16 residues. The V and J ends lost 5 bases and 2 bases, in that order; junction bases with no gene match: 9.

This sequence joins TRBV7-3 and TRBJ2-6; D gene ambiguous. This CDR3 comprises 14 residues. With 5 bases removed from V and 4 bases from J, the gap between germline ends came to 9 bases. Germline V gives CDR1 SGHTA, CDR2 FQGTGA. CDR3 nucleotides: TGTGCCAGCAGCCCCCAGAAGGGGGCCAACGTCCTGACTTTC. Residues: CASSPQKGANVLTF.

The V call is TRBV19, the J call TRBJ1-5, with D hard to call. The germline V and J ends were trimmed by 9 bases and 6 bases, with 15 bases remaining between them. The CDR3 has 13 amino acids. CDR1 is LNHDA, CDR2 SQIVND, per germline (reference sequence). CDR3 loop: CASGLAVGQPQHF. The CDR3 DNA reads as TGTGCCAGCGGGCTAGCAGTGGGTCAGCCCCAGCATTTT.

The CDR3 region is CASSPNPEKLFF. Written as DNA, the CDR3 is TGTGCCAGCAGTCCGAACCCCGAAAAACTGTTTTTT. The chain joins TRBV28 to TRBJ1-4, with D unresolved. V lost 5 bases and J lost 8, with 9 bases in between. CDR1 and CDR2 from the germline V gene are MDHEN and SYDVKM. This CDR3 is 12 amino acids long.

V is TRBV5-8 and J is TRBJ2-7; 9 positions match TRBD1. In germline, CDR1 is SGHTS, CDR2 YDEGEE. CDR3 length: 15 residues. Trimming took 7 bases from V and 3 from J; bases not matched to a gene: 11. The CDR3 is CASRHPGQGIYEQYF. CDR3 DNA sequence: TGTGCCAGCCGCCATCCGGGACAGGGAATCTACGAGCAGTACTTC.

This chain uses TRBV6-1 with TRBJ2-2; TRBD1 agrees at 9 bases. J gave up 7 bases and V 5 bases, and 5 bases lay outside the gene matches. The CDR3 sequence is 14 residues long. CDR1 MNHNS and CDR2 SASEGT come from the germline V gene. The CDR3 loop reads CASSSGTGIGELFF. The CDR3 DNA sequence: TGTGCCAGCAGTTCCGGGACAGGGATCGGGGAGCTGTTTTTT.

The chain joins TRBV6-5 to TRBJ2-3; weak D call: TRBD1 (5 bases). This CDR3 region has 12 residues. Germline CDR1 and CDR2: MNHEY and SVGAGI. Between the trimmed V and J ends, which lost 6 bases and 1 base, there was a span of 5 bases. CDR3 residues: CASRTGTDTQYF. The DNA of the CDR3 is TGTGCCAGCAGGACAGGCACAGATACGCAGTATTTT.